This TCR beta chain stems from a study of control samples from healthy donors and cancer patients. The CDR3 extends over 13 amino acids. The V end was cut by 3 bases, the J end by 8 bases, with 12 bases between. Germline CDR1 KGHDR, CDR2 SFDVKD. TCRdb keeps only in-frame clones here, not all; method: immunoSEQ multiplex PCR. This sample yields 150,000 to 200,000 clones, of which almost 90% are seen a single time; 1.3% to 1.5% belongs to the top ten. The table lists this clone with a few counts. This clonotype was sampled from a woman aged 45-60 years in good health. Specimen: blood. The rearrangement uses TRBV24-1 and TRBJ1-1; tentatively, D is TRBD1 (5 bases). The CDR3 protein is CATSDPDSTEAFF. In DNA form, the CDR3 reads TGTGCCACCAGTGATCCTGACAGCACCGAAGCTTTCTTT.